The clone carrying this T cell receptor (beta chain) was detected only a few times. Its target is not known. TCR beta CDR3 regions were amplified from RNA. First-round RT-PCR targeting the TCR CDR3 was performed with the HTBI primer set. One entry per CDR3 protein, called by TCRdb with MiXCR from the multiplex PCR reads. The sample holds around 620,000 distinct CDR3 sequences, about 17% seen once. The data were taken from a study of T cells in Graves' hyperthyroidism and ophthalmopathy. For the study at large: Sampling of peripheral blood happened at initial diagnosis, prior to any treatment. Study-level findings and limits: Blood also carried most thyroid clonotypes expanded above 0.001.

Each patient was aged 18 to 65 and had newly diagnosed hyperthyroidism of under 2 months' duration. Researchers barred patients who had uncontrolled infection, other autoimmune disease, pregnancy or lactation. The sequencing sample was made of blood. This TCR was recovered from a woman aged 25 to 45 with Graves' hyperthyroidism.

CDR3 DNA sequence: TGTGCCAGCAGCTTATTGGGACTAGCGGGAGTCTTAAGTCCCGGGGAGCTGTTTTTT. Translating gives CASSLLGLAGVLSPGELFF. The rearrangement links TRBV7-6 to TRBJ2-2, with TRBD2 matching over 14 bases. CDR1 and CDR2 from the germline V gene are SGHVS and FNYEAQ. The ends lost 2 bases at V and 6 bases at J; junction bases unmatched: 11. This CDR3 comprises 19 residues.